This T cell receptor beta chain was captured by sequencing in a study of blood T cell repertoires in COVID-19. Per the germline V gene, CDR1 is LGHNA and CDR2 is YNFKEQ. Between the trimmed V and J ends, which lost 1 base and 0 bases, there was a span of 14 bases. CDR3 size: 17 residues. Method: immunoSEQ multiplex PCR; TCRdb's copy keeps in-frame clones and lacks some. The table lists over 200,000 clones, 81% of them singletons. The TCR originated in a woman older than 75 with acute or convalescent COVID-19. Sequenced input: peripheral blood. This rearrangement joins TRBV4-2 to TRBJ2-3, with D perhaps TRBD2 (7 bases). CDR3 loop: CASSQVVGGLSTDTQYF. CDR3 nucleotides: TGTGCCAGCAGCCAAGTAGTCGGGGGGCTTAGCACAGATACGCAGTATTTT.